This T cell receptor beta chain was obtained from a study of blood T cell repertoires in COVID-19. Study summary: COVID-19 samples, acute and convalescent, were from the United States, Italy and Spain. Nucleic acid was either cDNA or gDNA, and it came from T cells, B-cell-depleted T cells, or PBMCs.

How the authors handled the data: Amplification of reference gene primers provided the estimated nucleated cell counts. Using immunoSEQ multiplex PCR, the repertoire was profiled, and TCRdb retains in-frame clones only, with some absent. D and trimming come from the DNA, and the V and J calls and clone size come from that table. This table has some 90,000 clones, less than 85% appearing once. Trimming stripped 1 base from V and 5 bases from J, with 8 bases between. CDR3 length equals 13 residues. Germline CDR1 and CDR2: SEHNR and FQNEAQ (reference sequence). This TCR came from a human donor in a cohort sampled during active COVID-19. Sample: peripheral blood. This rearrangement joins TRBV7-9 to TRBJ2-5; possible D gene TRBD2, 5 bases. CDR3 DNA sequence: TGTGCCAGCAGCTTAGTGGGAGCGGAGACCCAGTACTTC. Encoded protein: CASSLVGAETQYF.